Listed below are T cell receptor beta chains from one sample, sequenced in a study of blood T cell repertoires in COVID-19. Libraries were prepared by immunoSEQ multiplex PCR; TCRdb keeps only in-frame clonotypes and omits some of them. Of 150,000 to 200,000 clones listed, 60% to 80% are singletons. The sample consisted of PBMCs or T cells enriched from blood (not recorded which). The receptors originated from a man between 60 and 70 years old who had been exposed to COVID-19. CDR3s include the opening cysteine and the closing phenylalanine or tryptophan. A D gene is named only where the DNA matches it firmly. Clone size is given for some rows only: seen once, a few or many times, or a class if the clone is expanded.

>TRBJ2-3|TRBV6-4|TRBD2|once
TGTGCCAGCAGTGACTCTGGAGCGGGAGGGCCGGGAGATACGCAGTATTTT
CASSDSGAGGPGDTQYF
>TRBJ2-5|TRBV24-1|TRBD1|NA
TGTGCCACCAGTGACAGGACAGGGGGGGAGACCCAGTACTTC
CATSDRTGGETQYF
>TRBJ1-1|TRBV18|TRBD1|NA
TGTGCCAGCTCACCACTGCAGGGGGTAAGAACTGAAGCTTTCTTT
CASSPLQGVRTEAFF
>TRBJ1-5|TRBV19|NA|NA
TGTGCCAGTAATGACGGGTTCAATCAGCCCCAGCATTTT
CASNDGFNQPQHF
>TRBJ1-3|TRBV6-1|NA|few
TGTGCCAGCAGTGAACTAAGTCACTCTGGAAACACCATATATTTT
CASSELSHSGNTIYF
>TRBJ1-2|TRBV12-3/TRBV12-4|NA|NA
TGTGCCAGCAGTTTCCCCGTTTTCCATGGCTACACCTTC
CASSFPVFHGYTF
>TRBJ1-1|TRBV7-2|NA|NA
TGTGCCAGCACCCGGGGGACTGAAGCTTTCTTT
CASTRGTEAFF
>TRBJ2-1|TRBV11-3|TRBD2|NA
TGTGCCAGCAGCTTAGGGCTAGCGGGAGGGCGTTCCTACAATGAGCAGTTCTTC
CASSLGLAGGRSYNEQFF
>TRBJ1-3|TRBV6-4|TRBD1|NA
TGTGCCAGCAGAGCACGCGATTTTGACAGGGGACGGAGTGAGAACACCATATATTTT
CASRARDFDRGRSENTIYF
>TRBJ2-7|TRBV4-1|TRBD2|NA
TGCGCCAGCAGCCAAGGACAGGGACTAGCGGGAGTCTACGAGCAGTACTTC
CASSQGQGLAGVYEQYF
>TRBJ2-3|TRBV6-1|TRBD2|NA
TGTGCCAGCAGAGAAGGACTAGTAAAAGATACGCAGTATTTT
CASREGLVKDTQYF
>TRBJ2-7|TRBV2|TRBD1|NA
TGTGCCAGCACTGGCGTAGACAGGGGGTCCACCTACGAGCAGTACTTC
CASTGVDRGSTYEQYF
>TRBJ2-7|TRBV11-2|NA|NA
TGTGCCAGCAGTTCGCAATTACGGGGTTTGCGGGAGCAGTACTTC
CASSSQLRGLREQYF
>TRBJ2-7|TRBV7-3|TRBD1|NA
TGTGCCAGCAGCCTCCTACCGGGACAGGGACGCGACGAGCAGTACTTC
CASSLLPGQGRDEQYF
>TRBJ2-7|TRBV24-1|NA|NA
TGTGCCACCAGTGGCGGGGTGCCCTCCTACGAGCAGTACTTC
CATSGGVPSYEQYF
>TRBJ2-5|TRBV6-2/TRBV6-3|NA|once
TGTGCCAGCAGTCACAGGATCGAGACCCAGTACTTC
CASSHRIETQYF
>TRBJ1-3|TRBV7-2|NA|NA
TGTGCCAGCAGCTTAATAAATCAGGGCTCAGGAAACACCATATATTTT
CASSLINQGSGNTIYF
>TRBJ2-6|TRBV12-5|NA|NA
TGTGCTAGTGGTTTGGTACGTAGTAGTGGGGCCAACGTCCTGACTTTC
CASGLVRSSGANVLTF
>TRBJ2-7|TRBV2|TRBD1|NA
TGTGCCAGTGTAGACCCAACCGGGACAGGCTACTCCTACGAGCAGTACTTC
CASVDPTGTGYSYEQYF
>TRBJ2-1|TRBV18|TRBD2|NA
TGTGCCAGCTCACTCGGGACTAGCGGGCATAATGAGCAGTTCTTC
CASSLGTSGHNEQFF
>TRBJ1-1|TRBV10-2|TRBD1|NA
TGCGCCAGCAGTTCAGGGGGCGTTAGCTCTGAAGCTTTCTTT
CASSSGGVSSEAFF
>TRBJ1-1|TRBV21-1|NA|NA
TGTGCCAGCAGCAAAGCAACACAGGGGAGGCACACTGAAGCTTTCTTT
CASSKATQGRHTEAFF
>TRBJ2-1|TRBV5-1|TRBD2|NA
TGCGCCAGCAGCTGGGGACTAGCGGGAGATAGCTCCTACAATGAGCAGTTCTTC
CASSWGLAGDSSYNEQFF
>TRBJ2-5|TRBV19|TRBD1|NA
TGTGCCAGTAGTGGTCGACAGGGGGGGCGAGAGACCCAGTACTTC
CASSGRQGGRETQYF
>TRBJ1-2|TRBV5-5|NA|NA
TGTGCCAGCAGCCCGTTACATGGACAGAACTATGGCTACACCTTC
CASSPLHGQNYGYTF
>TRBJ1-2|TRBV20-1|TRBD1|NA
TGCAGTTCCAGGACAGGGAATGGCTACACCTTC
CSSRTGNGYTF
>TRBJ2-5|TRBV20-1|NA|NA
TGCAGTGCTAGTGGGGCGACCCCGGGATACCAGTACTTC
CSASGATPGYQYF
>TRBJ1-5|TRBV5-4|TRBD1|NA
TGTGCCAGCAGCTCGGCCGGGACAGGGGGCCCTTCCAATCAGCCCCAGCATTTT
CASSSAGTGGPSNQPQHF
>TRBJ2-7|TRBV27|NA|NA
TGTGCCAGCAGAAGAGGGGGGGTACCCTACGAGCAGTACTTC
CASRRGGVPYEQYF
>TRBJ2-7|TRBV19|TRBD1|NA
TGTGCCAGTAGTCTTCCGGGACAGGGGTCATACGAGCAGTACTTC
CASSLPGQGSYEQYF
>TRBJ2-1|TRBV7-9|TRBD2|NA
TGTGCCAGCAGCTTAATAGCGGGAGGGCCTAGCTCGGGGAATGAGCAGTTCTTC
CASSLIAGGPSSGNEQFF
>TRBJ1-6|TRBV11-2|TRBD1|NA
TGTGCCAGCAGCCCAGAACAGGGGACTTATAATTCACCCCTCCACTTT
CASSPEQGTYNSPLHF
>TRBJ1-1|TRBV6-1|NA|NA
TGTGCCAGCAGTGAAGCTTGGGGAGGGGCACATGAAGCTTTCTTT
CASSEAWGGAHEAFF
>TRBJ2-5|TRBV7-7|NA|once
TGTGCCAGCAGCTTAGTATTACGGGGGGCAAAAGAGACCCAGTACTTC
CASSLVLRGAKETQYF
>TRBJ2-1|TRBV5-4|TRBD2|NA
TGTGCCAGCAGCGTCACTAGCGACTCCTACAATGAGCAGTTCTTC
CASSVTSDSYNEQFF
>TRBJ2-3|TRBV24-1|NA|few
TGTGCCACCGGGGCGTCGGGTACGCAGTATTTT
CATGASGTQYF
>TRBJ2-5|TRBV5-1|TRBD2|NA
TGCGCCAGCAGCTTGACTAGCGGGAGAGTAGAGACCCAGTACTTC
CASSLTSGRVETQYF
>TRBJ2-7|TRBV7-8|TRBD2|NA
TGTGCCAGCAGCTACGGCGGGAGCCCCTACGAGCAGTACTTC
CASSYGGSPYEQYF
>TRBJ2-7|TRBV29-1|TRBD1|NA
TGCAGCGCCGTCCGGGACAGCGGTAATTGGGAGCAGTACTTC
CSAVRDSGNWEQYF
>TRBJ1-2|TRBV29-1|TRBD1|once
TGCAGCGTCGCCATTGGTGGACAGGGCTATGGCTACACCTTC
CSVAIGGQGYGYTF
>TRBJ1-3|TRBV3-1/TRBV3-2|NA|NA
TGTGCCAGCAGCCAAGATCTTCTAACTGGAAACACCATATATTTT
CASSQDLLTGNTIYF
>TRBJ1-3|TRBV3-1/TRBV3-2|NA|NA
TGTGCCAGCAGCCAAGGAGAAGCAGGAAACACCATATATTTT
CASSQGEAGNTIYF
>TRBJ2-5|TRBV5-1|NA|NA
TGCGCCAGCAGCGCCGGGACTCCCGGAGAGACCCAGTACTTC
CASSAGTPGETQYF
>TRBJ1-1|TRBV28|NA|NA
TGTGCCAGCAGGCGAAACACTGAAGCTTTCTTT
CASRRNTEAFF
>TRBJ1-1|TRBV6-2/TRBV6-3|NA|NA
TGTGCCAGCAGCCGTATCGGGGTGAACACTGAAGCTTTCTTT
CASSRIGVNTEAFF
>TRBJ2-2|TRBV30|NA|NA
TGTGCCTGGAGTCCCACAGGCAGGGAGCTGTTTTTT
CAWSPTGRELFF
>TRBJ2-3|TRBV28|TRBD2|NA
TGTGCCAGCAGTTTATCCCTTACTAGCGGGGTAAACACAGATACGCAGTATTTT
CASSLSLTSGVNTDTQYF
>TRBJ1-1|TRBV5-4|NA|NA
TGTGCCAGCAGCTTGATCCAGGGCACTGAAGCTTTCTTT
CASSLIQGTEAFF
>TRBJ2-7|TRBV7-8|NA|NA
TGTGCCAGCAGCTTAGAACCCGGACTTCGACCCATCTACGAGCAGTACTTC
CASSLEPGLRPIYEQYF
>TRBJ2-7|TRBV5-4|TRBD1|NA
TGTGCCAGCAGCCCAGGACAGGGCCTATCCTACGAGCAGTACTTC
CASSPGQGLSYEQYF
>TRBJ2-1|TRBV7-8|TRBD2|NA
TGTGCCAGCAGCTTTAGCGGGAGGACCTACAATGAGCAGTTCTTC
CASSFSGRTYNEQFF
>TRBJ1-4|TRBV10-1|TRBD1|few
TGCGCCAGCTCCTCGGACAGGGAAGGAAAACTGTTTTTT
CASSSDREGKLFF
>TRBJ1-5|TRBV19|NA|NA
TGTGCCAGTAGTATTTGGTCAGGGGAAGATCAGCCCCAGCATTTT
CASSIWSGEDQPQHF
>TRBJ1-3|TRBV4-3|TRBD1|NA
TGCGCCAGCAGCCAAAACGACAGGGGCTCTGGAAACACCATATATTTT
CASSQNDRGSGNTIYF
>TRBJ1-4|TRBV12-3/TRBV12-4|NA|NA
TGTGCCAGCAGTACAGATAATGAAAAACTGTTTTTT
CASSTDNEKLFF
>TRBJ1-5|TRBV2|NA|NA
TGTGCCAGCAGTGAGAATAGGGGTAGCAATCAGCCCCAGCATTTT
CASSENRGSNQPQHF
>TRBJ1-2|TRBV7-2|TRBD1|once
TGTGCCAGCAGCATCGGACAGGGAGGCTATGGCTACACCTTC
CASSIGQGGYGYTF
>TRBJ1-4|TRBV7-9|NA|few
TGTGCCAGCAGCTTGGACTCAACTAATGAAAAACTGTTTTTT
CASSLDSTNEKLFF
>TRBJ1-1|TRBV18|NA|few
TGTGCCAGCTCCCAATCCGGGAGGGGGAACACTGAAGCTTTCTTT
CASSQSGRGNTEAFF
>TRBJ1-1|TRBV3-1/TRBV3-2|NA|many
TGTGCCAGCAGCCTGGGTAGGGGGATTGATGAAGCTTTCTTT
CASSLGRGIDEAFF